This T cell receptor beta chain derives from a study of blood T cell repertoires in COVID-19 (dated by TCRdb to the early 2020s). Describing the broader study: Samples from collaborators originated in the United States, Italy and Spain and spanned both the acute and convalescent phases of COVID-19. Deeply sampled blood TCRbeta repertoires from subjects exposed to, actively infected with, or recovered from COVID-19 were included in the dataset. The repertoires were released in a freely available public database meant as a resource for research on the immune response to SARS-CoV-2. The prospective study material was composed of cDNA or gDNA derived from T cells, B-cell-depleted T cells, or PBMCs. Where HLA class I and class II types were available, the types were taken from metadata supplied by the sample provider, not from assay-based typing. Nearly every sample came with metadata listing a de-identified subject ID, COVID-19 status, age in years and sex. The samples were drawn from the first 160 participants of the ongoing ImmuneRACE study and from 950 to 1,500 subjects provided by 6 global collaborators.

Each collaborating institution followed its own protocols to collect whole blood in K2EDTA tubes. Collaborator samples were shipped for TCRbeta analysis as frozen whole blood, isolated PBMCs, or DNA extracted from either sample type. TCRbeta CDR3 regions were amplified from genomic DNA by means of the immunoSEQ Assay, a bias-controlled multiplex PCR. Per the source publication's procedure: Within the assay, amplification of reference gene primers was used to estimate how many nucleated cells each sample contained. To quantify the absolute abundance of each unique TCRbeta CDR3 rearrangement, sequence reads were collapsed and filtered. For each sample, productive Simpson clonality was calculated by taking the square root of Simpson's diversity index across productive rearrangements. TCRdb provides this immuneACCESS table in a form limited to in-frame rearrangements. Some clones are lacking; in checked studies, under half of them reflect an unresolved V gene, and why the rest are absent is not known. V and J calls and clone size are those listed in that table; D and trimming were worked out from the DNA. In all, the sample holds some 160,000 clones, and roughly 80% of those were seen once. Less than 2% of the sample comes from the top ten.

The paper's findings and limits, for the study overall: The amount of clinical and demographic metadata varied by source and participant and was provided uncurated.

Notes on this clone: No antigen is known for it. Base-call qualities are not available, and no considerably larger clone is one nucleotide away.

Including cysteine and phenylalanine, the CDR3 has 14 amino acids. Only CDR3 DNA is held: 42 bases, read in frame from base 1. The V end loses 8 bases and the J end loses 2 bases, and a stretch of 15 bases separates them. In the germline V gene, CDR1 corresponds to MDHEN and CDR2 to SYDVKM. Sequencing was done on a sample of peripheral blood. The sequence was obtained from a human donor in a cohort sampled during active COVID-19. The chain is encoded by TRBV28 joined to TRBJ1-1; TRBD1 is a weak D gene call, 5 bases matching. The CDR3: CASGLGGSNTEAFF. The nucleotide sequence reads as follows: TGTGCCAGCGGCTTGGGGGGAAGTAACACTGAAGCTTTCTTT.